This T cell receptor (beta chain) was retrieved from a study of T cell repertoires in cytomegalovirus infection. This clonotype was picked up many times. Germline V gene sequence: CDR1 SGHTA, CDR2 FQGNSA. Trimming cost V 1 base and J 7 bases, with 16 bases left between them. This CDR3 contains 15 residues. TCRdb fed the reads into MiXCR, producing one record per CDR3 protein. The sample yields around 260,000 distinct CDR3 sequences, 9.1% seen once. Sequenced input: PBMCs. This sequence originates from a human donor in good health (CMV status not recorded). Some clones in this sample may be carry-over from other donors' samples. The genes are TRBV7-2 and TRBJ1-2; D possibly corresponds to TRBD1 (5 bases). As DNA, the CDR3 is TGTGCCAGCAGCTTAGTGGGAGGCCAGGGACGTGGCTACACCTTC. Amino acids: CASSLVGGQGRGYTF.